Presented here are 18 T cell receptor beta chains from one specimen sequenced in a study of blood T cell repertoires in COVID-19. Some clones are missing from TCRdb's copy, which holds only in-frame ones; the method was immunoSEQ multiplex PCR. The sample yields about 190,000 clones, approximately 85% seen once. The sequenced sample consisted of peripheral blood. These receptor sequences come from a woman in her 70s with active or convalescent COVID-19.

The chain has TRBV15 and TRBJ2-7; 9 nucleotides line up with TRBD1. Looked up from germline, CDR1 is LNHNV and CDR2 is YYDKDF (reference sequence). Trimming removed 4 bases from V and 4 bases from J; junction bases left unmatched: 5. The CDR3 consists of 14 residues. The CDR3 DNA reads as TGTGCCACCAGCAAGGACAGGGGTGGTTACGAGCAGTACTTC. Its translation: CATSKDRGGYEQYF.

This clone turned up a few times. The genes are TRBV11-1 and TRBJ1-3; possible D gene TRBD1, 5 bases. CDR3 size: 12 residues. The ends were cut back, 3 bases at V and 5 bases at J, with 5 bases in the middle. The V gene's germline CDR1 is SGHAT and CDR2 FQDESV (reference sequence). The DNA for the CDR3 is TGTGCCAGCAGCTTGGACAGAAACACCATATATTTT. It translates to CASSLDRNTIYF.

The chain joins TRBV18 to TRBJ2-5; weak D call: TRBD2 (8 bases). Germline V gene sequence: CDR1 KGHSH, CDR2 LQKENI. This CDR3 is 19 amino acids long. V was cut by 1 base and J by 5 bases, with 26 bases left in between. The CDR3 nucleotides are TGTGCCAGCTCACCACGACAGGGCAGACTAGCGCGATTGGAGGAGACCCAGTACTTC. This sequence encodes CASSPRQGRLARLEETQYF. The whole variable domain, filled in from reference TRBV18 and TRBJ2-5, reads NAGVMQNPRHLVRRRGQEARLRCSPMKGHSHVYWYRQLPEEGLKFMVYLQKENIIDESGMPKERFSAEFPKEGPSILRIQQVVRGDSAAYFCASSPRQGRLARLEETQYFGPGTRLLVL.

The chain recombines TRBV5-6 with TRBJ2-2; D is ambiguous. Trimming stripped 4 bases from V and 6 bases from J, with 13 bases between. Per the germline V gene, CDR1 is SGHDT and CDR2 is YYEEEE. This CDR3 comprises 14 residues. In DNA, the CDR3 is TGTGCCAGCAGCCGAGTCTCTTTCCCCGGGGAGCTGTTTTTT. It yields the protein CASSRVSFPGELFF.

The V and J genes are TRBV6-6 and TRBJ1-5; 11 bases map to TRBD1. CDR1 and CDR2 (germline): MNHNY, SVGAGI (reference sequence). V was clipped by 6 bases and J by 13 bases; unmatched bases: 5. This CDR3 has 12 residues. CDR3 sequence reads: CASSQDRGQQHF. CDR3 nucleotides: TGTGCCAGCAGCCAGGACAGGGGGCAACAGCATTTT.

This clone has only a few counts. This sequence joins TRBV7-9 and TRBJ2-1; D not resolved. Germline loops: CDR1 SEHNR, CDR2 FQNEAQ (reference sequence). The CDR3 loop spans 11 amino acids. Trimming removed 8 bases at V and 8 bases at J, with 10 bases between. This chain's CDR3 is CASGLRYEQFF. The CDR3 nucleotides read TGTGCCAGCGGTTTGCGGTATGAGCAGTTCTTC.

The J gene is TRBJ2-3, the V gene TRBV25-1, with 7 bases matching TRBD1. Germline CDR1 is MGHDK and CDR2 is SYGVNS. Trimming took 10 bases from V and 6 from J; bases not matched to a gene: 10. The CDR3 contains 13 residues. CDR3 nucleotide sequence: TGTGCCACCGTTGAGGGGGCCTCGGATACGCAGTATTTT. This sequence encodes CATVEGASDTQYF.

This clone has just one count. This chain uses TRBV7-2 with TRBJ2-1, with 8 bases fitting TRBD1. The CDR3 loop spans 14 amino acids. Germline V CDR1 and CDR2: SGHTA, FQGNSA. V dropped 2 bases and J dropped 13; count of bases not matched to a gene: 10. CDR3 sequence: CASSLLTGAINQFF. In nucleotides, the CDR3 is TGTGCCAGCAGCTTATTGACAGGGGCGATTAACCAGTTCTTC.

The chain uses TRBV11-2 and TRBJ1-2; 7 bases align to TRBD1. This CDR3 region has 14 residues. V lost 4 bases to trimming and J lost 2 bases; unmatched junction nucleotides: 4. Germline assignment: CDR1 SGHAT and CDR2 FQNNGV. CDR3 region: CASSSPTGNYGYTF. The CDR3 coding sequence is TGTGCCAGCAGCTCCCCGACAGGGAACTATGGCTACACCTTC.

The CDR3 DNA is TGCAGTGCTAGTGGCGGGAACTCCTACAATGAGCAGTTCTTC. This encodes CSASGGNSYNEQFF. The chain couples TRBV20-1 to TRBJ2-1, with D perhaps TRBD2 (6 bases). Germline V gene data show CDR1 as DFQATT and CDR2 as SNEGSKA (reference sequence). CDR3 length: 14 amino acids. V lost 3 bases to trimming and J lost 0 bases, with 9 bases between them.

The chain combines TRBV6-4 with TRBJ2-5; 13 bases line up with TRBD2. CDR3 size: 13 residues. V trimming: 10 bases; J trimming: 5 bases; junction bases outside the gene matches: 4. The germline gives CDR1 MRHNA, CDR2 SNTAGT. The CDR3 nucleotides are TGTGCCATACTAGCGGGAGGGCCGGAGACCCAGTACTTC. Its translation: CAILAGGPETQYF.

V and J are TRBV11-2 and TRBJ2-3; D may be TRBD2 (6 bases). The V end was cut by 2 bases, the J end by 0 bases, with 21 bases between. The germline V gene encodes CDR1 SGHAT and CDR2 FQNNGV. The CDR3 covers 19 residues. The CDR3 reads CASSLTSFSGATSTDTQYF. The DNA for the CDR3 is TGTGCCAGCAGCTTAACCTCTTTTAGCGGAGCTACTAGCACAGATACGCAGTATTTT.

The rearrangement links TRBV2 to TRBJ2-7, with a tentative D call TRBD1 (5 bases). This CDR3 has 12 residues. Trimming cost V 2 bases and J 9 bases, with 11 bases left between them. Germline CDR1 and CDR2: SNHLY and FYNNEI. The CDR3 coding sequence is TGTGCCAGCAGTGAACTCGACAGTAGGCAGTACTTC. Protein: CASSELDSRQYF.

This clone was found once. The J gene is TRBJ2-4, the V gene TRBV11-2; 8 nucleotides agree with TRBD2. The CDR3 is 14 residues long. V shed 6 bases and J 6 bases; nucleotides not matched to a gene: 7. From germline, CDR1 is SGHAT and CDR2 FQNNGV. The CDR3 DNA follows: TGTGCCAGCAGTTGGGGGACTAGTACAAACATTCAGTACTTC. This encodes CASSWGTSTNIQYF.

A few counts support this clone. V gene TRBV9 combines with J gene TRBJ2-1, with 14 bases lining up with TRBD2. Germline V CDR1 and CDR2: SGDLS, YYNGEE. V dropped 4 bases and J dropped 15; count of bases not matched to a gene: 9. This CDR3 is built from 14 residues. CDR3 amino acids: CASSFGTSGSPSFF. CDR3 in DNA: TGTGCCAGCAGCTTTGGGACTAGCGGGAGCCCCTCGTTCTTC.

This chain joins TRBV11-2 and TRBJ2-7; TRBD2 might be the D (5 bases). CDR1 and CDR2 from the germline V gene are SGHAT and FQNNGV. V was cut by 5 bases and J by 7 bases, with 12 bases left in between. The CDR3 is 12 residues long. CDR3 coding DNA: TGTGCCAGCAGCCATCCCGAGGGTGAGCAGTACTTC. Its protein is CASSHPEGEQYF.

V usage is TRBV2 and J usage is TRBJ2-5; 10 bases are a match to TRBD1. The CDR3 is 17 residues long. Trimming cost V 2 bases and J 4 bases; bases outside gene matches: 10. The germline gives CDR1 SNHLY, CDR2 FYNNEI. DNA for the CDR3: TGTGCCAGCAGTGAACCGCCGGTAGGGACAGGGGTAGAGACCCAGTACTTC. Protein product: CASSEPPVGTGVETQYF.

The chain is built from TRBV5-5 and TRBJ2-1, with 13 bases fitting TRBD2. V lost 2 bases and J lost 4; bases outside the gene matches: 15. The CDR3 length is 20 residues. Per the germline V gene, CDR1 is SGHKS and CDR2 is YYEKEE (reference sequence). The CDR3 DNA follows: TGTGCCAGCAGCTTCCGGACTAGCGGGAGAGGCACCCTTGATTACAATGAGCAGTTCTTC. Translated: CASSFRTSGRGTLDYNEQFF.